The rows below give T cell receptor beta chains drawn from one sample of a study of technical replicates of blood from a few donors. The table came from immunoSEQ multiplex PCR; TCRdb's copy has only in-frame clones and leaves some out. Of roughly 71,000 clones listed, about 94% are singletons. Sequencing input: T cells isolated from PBMCs. The source of these receptors is a human donor in good health. Both conserved end residues are part of each CDR3. The order of the fields is clone size, J gene, D gene, V gene, CDR3 protein, CDR3 DNA. D genes are given only for firm matches. Not all rows give a size; the values are once, few, many and, for expanded clones, a class.

abundance: .
j_gene: TRBJ2-2
d_gene: .
v_gene: TRBV27
CDR3aa: CASSPPLGELFF
CDR3nt: TGTGCCAGCAGTCCCCCTCTCGGGGAGCTGTTTTTT

abundance: .
j_gene: TRBJ2-7
d_gene: TRBD1
v_gene: TRBV10-3
CDR3aa: CAISPRDSYEQYF
CDR3nt: TGTGCCATCAGTCCCCGGGACAGCTACGAGCAGTACTTC

abundance: .
j_gene: TRBJ2-2
d_gene: TRBD2
v_gene: TRBV4-3
CDR3aa: CASSRLAGAVTGELFF
CDR3nt: TGCGCCAGCAGCCGACTAGCGGGAGCAGTCACCGGGGAGCTGTTTTTT

abundance: .
j_gene: TRBJ2-2
d_gene: TRBD2
v_gene: TRBV2
CDR3aa: CASSVSPGTSNTGELFF
CDR3nt: TGTGCCAGCAGTGTGTCGCCCGGGACTAGCAACACCGGGGAGCTGTTTTTT

abundance: .
j_gene: TRBJ2-5
d_gene: TRBD1
v_gene: TRBV9
CDR3aa: CASSSDRGGETQYF
CDR3nt: TGTGCCAGCAGCTCCGACAGGGGAGGAGAGACCCAGTACTTC

abundance: .
j_gene: TRBJ2-7
d_gene: TRBD1
v_gene: TRBV2
CDR3aa: CASRQGTVEQYF
CDR3nt: TGTGCCAGCCGCCAAGGGACAGTCGAGCAGTACTTC

abundance: .
j_gene: TRBJ1-1
d_gene: .
v_gene: TRBV4-1
CDR3aa: CASSHASSQGTEAFF
CDR3nt: TGCGCCAGCAGCCACGCCTCGTCTCAGGGAACTGAAGCTTTCTTT

abundance: .
j_gene: TRBJ1-4
d_gene: .
v_gene: TRBV5-8
CDR3aa: CASSLRAANEKLFF
CDR3nt: TGTGCCAGCAGCCTCAGGGCGGCTAATGAAAAACTGTTTTTT

abundance: .
j_gene: TRBJ2-3
d_gene: TRBD2
v_gene: TRBV10-1
CDR3aa: CASSELAGGASTDTQYF
CDR3nt: TGCGCCAGCAGTGAACTAGCGGGAGGAGCCAGCACAGATACGCAGTATTTT

abundance: .
j_gene: TRBJ2-1
d_gene: .
v_gene: TRBV5-4
CDR3aa: CASSLDRAYNEQFF
CDR3nt: TGTGCCAGCAGCTTGGACAGGGCCTACAATGAGCAGTTCTTC

abundance: .
j_gene: TRBJ1-1
d_gene: .
v_gene: TRBV6-6
CDR3aa: CASSSGGNTEAFF
CDR3nt: TGTGCCAGCAGTTCGGGGGGGAACACTGAAGCTTTCTTT

abundance: once
j_gene: TRBJ1-5
d_gene: .
v_gene: TRBV6-6
CDR3aa: CASSYSGGGVQPQHF
CDR3nt: TGTGCCAGCAGTTACTCAGGGGGAGGGGTTCAGCCCCAGCATTTT

abundance: .
j_gene: TRBJ1-4
d_gene: .
v_gene: TRBV29-1
CDR3aa: CSVVGEKLFF
CDR3nt: TGCAGCGTTGTGGGCGAAAAACTGTTTTTT

abundance: .
j_gene: TRBJ1-5
d_gene: TRBD1
v_gene: TRBV6-4
CDR3aa: CASSDDRGQYQPQHF
CDR3nt: TGTGCCAGCAGTGACGACAGGGGGCAATATCAGCCCCAGCATTTT

abundance: .
j_gene: TRBJ1-1
d_gene: .
v_gene: TRBV19
CDR3aa: CASSWGYRSLNTEAFF
CDR3nt: TGTGCCAGTAGTTGGGGCTATCGAAGCCTGAACACTGAAGCTTTCTTT

abundance: .
j_gene: TRBJ2-7
d_gene: TRBD1
v_gene: TRBV7-9
CDR3aa: CASSSYRDSVLYEQYF
CDR3nt: TGTGCCAGCAGCTCCTACCGGGACAGCGTTTTATACGAGCAGTACTTC

abundance: once
j_gene: TRBJ2-1
d_gene: TRBD2
v_gene: TRBV29-1
CDR3aa: CSVDTSGGSESYNEQFF
CDR3nt: TGCAGCGTAGACACTAGCGGGGGATCCGAGTCCTACAATGAGCAGTTCTTC

abundance: few
j_gene: TRBJ1-5
d_gene: .
v_gene: TRBV19
CDR3aa: CATSRGTNDQPQHF
CDR3nt: TGTGCCACCTCCCGGGGAACGAACGATCAGCCCCAGCATTTT

abundance: .
j_gene: TRBJ1-2
d_gene: .
v_gene: TRBV30
CDR3aa: CAWSEGVGGGYTF
CDR3nt: TGTGCCTGGAGTGAGGGTGTAGGGGGTGGCTACACCTTC

abundance: once
j_gene: TRBJ1-4
d_gene: TRBD1
v_gene: TRBV4-3
CDR3aa: CASSQERGQINEKLFF
CDR3nt: TGCGCCAGCAGCCAAGAGAGGGGACAGATAAATGAAAAACTGTTTTTT